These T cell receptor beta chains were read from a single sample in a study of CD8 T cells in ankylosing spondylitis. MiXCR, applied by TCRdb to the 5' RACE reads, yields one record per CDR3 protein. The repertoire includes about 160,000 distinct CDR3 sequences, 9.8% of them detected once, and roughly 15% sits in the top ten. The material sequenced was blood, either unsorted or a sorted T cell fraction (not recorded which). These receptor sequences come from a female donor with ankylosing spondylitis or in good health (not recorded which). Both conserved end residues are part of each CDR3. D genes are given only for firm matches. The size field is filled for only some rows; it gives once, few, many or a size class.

CDR3: CASSLSSGQGEAGANVLTF; DNA: TGTGCCAGCAGTTTATCAAGTGGACAGGGTGAAGCTGGGGCCAACGTCCTGACTTTC; V: TRBV27; J: TRBJ2-6; size: few; D: TRBD1
CDR3: CSAPYADTIYF; DNA: TGCAGTGCCCCTTACGCTGATACCATATATTTT; V: TRBV20-1; J: TRBJ1-3; size: -; D: -
CDR3: CASSLEGRGETQYF; DNA: TGTGCCAGCAGCTTAGAGGGCAGGGGTGAGACCCAGTACTTC; V: TRBV7-9; J: TRBJ2-5; size: -; D: -
CDR3: CASSYYTPGELFF; DNA: TGTGCCAGCAGTTACTACACTCCCGGGGAGCTGTTTTTT; V: TRBV6-5; J: TRBJ2-2; size: -; D: -
CDR3: CASSLEPASMNTEAFF; DNA: TGCGCCAGCAGCTTGGAGCCAGCTTCTATGAACACTGAAGCTTTCTTT; V: TRBV5-1; J: TRBJ1-1; size: few; D: -
CDR3: CASRAIVVAEQFF; DNA: TGTGCCAGCAGGGCAATCGTGGTGGCGGAGCAGTTCTTC; V: TRBV7-2; J: TRBJ2-1; size: -; D: -
CDR3: CASSLARGFSNQPQHF; DNA: TGTGCCAGCAGCTTAGCGCGCGGGTTTAGCAATCAGCCCCAGCATTTT; V: TRBV7-8; J: TRBJ1-5; size: -; D: -
CDR3: CASSPEDSSYEQYF; DNA: TGCGCCAGCAGCCCGGAGGACAGCTCCTACGAGCAGTACTTC; V: TRBV5-1; J: TRBJ2-7; size: many; D: -
CDR3: CAITARPHNEQFF; DNA: TGTGCCATCACAGCCCGTCCTCACAATGAGCAGTTCTTC; V: TRBV10-3; J: TRBJ2-1; size: many; D: -
CDR3: CASSQGTSGPTHEQFF; DNA: TGCGCCAGCAGCCAGGGCACTAGTGGGCCGACTCACGAGCAGTTCTTC; V: TRBV4-3; J: TRBJ2-1; size: many; D: -
CDR3: CASSGAGDSPLHF; DNA: TGTGCCAGCAGCGGGGCAGGGGACTCACCCCTCCACTTT; V: TRBV9; J: TRBJ1-6; size: few; D: -
CDR3: CASSEGAKNIQYF; DNA: TGTGCCAGCAGCGAGGGAGCCAAAAACATTCAGTACTTC; V: TRBV9; J: TRBJ2-4; size: -; D: -
CDR3: CASSLGGAIDEQYF; DNA: TGTGCCAGCAGCTTAGGCGGCGCGATCGACGAGCAGTACTTC; V: TRBV7-3; J: TRBJ2-7; size: few; D: -
CDR3: CGVARTGELFF; DNA: TGCGGAGTAGCTCGAACCGGGGAGCTGTTTTTT; V: TRBV29-1; J: TRBJ2-2; size: many; D: -
CDR3: CASSPASWVEQFF; DNA: TGTGCCAGCAGCCCGGCCTCTTGGGTTGAGCAGTTCTTC; V: TRBV7-2; J: TRBJ2-1; size: -; D: -
CDR3: CASSLGLLAGASYNEQFF; DNA: TGCGCCAGCAGCTTGGGGTTACTAGCGGGAGCTTCCTACAATGAGCAGTTCTTC; V: TRBV5-1; J: TRBJ2-1; size: -; D: TRBD2
CDR3: CSARSFGGTQETQYF; DNA: TGCAGTGCTAGATCCTTTGGCGGGACACAAGAGACCCAGTACTTC; V: TRBV20-1; J: TRBJ2-5; size: -; D: -
CDR3: CATSRTSADYEQYF; DNA: TGTGCCACCAGCAGGACTAGCGCTGACTACGAGCAGTACTTC; V: TRBV15; J: TRBJ2-7; size: many; D: TRBD2
CDR3: CASSDEDRGLNTGELFF; DNA: TGTGCTAGCAGCGACGAGGACAGGGGGCTGAACACCGGGGAGCTGTTTTTT; V: TRBV7-7; J: TRBJ2-2; size: few; D: TRBD1
CDR3: CASSEISNYGYTF; DNA: TGCGCCAGCAGTGAGATCTCTAACTATGGCTACACCTTC; V: TRBV10-2; J: TRBJ1-2; size: -; D: -
CDR3: CASSQDPGVETQYF; DNA: TGCGCCAGCAGCCAAGACCCGGGAGTGGAGACCCAGTACTTC; V: TRBV4-1; J: TRBJ2-5; size: -; D: -
CDR3: CASSLGQYYDGYTF; DNA: TGTGCCAGCAGCTTGGGGCAGTATTATGATGGCTACACCTTC; V: TRBV5-5; J: TRBJ1-2; size: many; D: -
CDR3: CASSSPLAEGTDTQYF; DNA: TGTGCCAGCAGTTCCCCACTAGCGGAGGGCACAGATACGCAGTATTTT; V: TRBV12-3/TRBV12-4; J: TRBJ2-3; size: many; D: TRBD2
CDR3: CASSYSAGSYEQYF; DNA: TGTGCCAGCAGTTACTCTGCGGGATCCTACGAGCAGTACTTC; V: TRBV6-5; J: TRBJ2-7; size: -; D: -
CDR3: CASSVRTGEKLFF; DNA: TGTGCCAGCAGCGTCCGGACAGGCGAAAAACTGTTTTTT; V: TRBV9; J: TRBJ1-4; size: -; D: TRBD1
CDR3: CASSSTGNSGYTF; DNA: TGTGCCAGCAGTTCGACAGGGAACTCTGGCTACACCTTC; V: TRBV12-3/TRBV12-4; J: TRBJ1-2; size: -; D: TRBD1
CDR3: CASSPPPGGNTEAFF; DNA: TGTGCCAGCAGCCCTCCCCCGGGAGGAAACACTGAAGCTTTCTTT; V: TRBV14; J: TRBJ1-1; size: -; D: -
CDR3: CASSFEQTGLPQHF; DNA: TGTGCCAGCAGTTTTGAACAGACAGGGCTGCCCCAGCATTTT; V: TRBV28; J: TRBJ1-5; size: -; D: TRBD1
CDR3: CASSLEGGTSYPTDTQYF; DNA: TGTGCCAGCAGCTTAGAGGGAGGGACTAGCTATCCCACAGATACGCAGTATTTT; V: TRBV11-2; J: TRBJ2-3; size: many; D: TRBD2
CDR3: CASSESSGYADTQYF; DNA: TGTGCCAGCAGTGAGAGTAGCGGGTACGCAGATACGCAGTATTTT; V: TRBV6-2/TRBV6-3; J: TRBJ2-3; size: few; D: TRBD2
CDR3: CASSVGQGGRETYEQYF; DNA: TGTGCCAGCAGCGTAGGTCAGGGCGGGAGGGAAACCTACGAGCAGTACTTC; V: TRBV9; J: TRBJ2-7; size: few; D: TRBD2
CDR3: CASSRDRVYGTEAFF; DNA: TGTGCCAGCAGTCGGGACAGGGTGTACGGCACTGAAGCTTTCTTT; V: TRBV28; J: TRBJ1-1; size: few; D: TRBD1